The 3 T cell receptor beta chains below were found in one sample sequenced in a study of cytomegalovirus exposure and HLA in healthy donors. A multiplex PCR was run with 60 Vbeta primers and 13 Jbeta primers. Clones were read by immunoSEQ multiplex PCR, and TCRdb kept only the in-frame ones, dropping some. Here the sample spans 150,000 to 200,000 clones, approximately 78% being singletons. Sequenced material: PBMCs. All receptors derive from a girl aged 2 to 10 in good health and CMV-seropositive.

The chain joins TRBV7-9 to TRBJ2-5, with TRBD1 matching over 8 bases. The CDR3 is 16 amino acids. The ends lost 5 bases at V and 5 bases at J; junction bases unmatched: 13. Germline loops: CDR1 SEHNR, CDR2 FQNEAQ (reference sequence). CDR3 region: CASSQGSGGGSETQYF. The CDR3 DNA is TGTGCCAGCAGCCAAGGGTCAGGGGGCGGGTCGGAGACCCAGTACTTC.

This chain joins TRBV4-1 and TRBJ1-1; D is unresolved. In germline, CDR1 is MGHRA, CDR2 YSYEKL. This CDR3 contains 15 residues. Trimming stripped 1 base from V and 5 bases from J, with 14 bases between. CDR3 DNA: TGCGCCAGCAGCCAAGGAAGACAAGTTTGGACTGAAGCTTTCTTT. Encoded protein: CASSQGRQVWTEAFF.

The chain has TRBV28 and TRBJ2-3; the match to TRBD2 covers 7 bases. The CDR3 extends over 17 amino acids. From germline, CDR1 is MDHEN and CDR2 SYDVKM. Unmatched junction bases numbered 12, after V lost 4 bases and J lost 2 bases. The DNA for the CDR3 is TGTGCCAGCAGTTCCTCCTTATCGGGGAGGGCCACAGATACGCAGTATTTT. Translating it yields CASSSSLSGRATDTQYF.